The 11 T cell receptor beta chains given below trace back to one sample, sequenced in a study of blood T cell repertoires in COVID-19. Profiling relied on immunoSEQ multiplex PCR, and the TCRdb table lists in-frame clones only, not all of them. The table has a few hundred thousand clones, 85% seen once; the top ten hold about 2.5%. Sequencing input: PBMCs or T cells enriched from blood (not recorded which). The receptors here all came from a woman aged 45-60 years who had recovered from COVID-19.

The genes are TRBV2 and TRBJ1-1; tentative D call: TRBD1 (5 bases). Trimming left V 3 bases short and J 6 bases short, with 11 bases between. CDR1 is SNHLY and CDR2 is FYNNEI in the germline V gene. The CDR3 runs to 13 residues. CDR3 sequence (DNA): TGTGCCAGCAGTGACCGGGGGGAAGCTGAAGCTTTCTTT. Protein product: CASSDRGEAEAFF.

The chain joins TRBV6-5 to TRBJ2-1; D gene ambiguous. The germline V gene has CDR1 MNHEY and CDR2 SVGAGI. CDR3 length equals 13 residues. Trimming pared 8 bases from V and 3 bases from J, leaving 11 bases between. The chain's CDR3 is CASSLEVYNEQFF. The DNA of the CDR3 is TGTGCCAGCTCCCTAGAGGTCTACAATGAGCAGTTCTTC.

The chain links TRBV4-3 to TRBJ2-1; TRBD2 agrees at 10 bases. V lost 2 bases, J lost 9 bases, and 7 bases stayed unmatched. Germline V gene lookup returns CDR1 LGHNA and CDR2 YSLEER. The CDR3 has 15 amino acids. The DNA for the CDR3 is TGCGCCAGCAGCCAAAAGCCGGGACTAGCGACTGAGCAGTTCTTC. It encodes CASSQKPGLATEQFF.

This chain uses TRBV7-9 with TRBJ1-2, with 7 nucleotides matching TRBD1. This CDR3 has 15 residues. J lost 0 bases, V lost 2 bases, and 3 bases had no gene match. The V gene's germline CDR1 is SEHNR and CDR2 FQNEAQ (reference sequence). The CDR3 coding sequence is TGTGCCAGCAGCTTATCTCAGGGGGCTAACTATGGCTACACCTTC. Protein sequence: CASSLSQGANYGYTF.

This rearrangement joins TRBV12-3 or TRBV12-4 to TRBJ2-4; TRBD2 matches at 7 bases. The CDR3 has 12 amino acids. The V segment lost 6 bases and the J segment 8 bases; nucleotides outside the gene matches: 4. CDR3 protein: CASSLREDIQYF. DNA for the CDR3: TGTGCCAGCAGCCTCCGGGAGGACATTCAGTACTTC.

The chain has TRBV7-2 and TRBJ1-3; D not certain. V lost 2 bases and J lost 0, with 17 bases in between. Germline V lookup: CDR1 SGHTA, CDR2 FQGNSA. This CDR3 is built from 18 residues. CDR3 DNA: TGTGCCAGCAGCTTACTGTGGAGTTCTGTGAGCTCTGGAAACACCATATATTTT. This translates into CASSLLWSSVSSGNTIYF.

The chain combines TRBV30 with TRBJ2-7; 8 bases line up with TRBD1. J lost 7 bases, V lost 2 bases, and 10 bases had no gene match. This CDR3 comprises 14 residues. Germline V lookup: CDR1 GTSNPN, CDR2 SVGIG (reference sequence). The CDR3 here is CAWSFIGQGDEQYF. The DNA for the CDR3 is TGTGCCTGGAGTTTTATTGGACAGGGCGATGAGCAGTACTTC.

The V and J genes are TRBV19 and TRBJ2-3, with 14 bases lining up with TRBD2. The CDR3 has 19 amino acids. J was trimmed by 3 bases and V by 3 bases; bases with no gene match: 11. Germline V gene sequence: CDR1 LNHDA, CDR2 SQIVND (reference sequence). The CDR3 nucleotides are TGTGCCAGTAGTATCAGAGGGTTGGGGACTAGCGGGAGAACAGATACGCAGTATTTT. This translates into CASSIRGLGTSGRTDTQYF.

The chain has TRBV30 and TRBJ2-5; 11 positions agree with TRBD1. CDR1 is GTSNPN, CDR2 SVGIG, per germline (reference sequence). With V trimmed by 3 bases and J by 4 bases, 7 bases remained unmatched. CDR3 size: 15 residues. Here the CDR3 DNA reads TGTGCCTGGAGCCGGACAGGGGGCGCAGGAGAGACCCAGTACTTC. This encodes CAWSRTGGAGETQYF.

This chain uses TRBV7-3 with TRBJ2-3; 10 nucleotides line up with TRBD1. The CDR3 extends over 14 amino acids. With 5 bases clipped from V and 2 bases from J, the junction kept 1 base outside the gene matches. CDR1 is SGHTA and CDR2 is FQGTGA in the germline V gene. DNA of the CDR3: TGTGCCAGCAGCGGGACAGGGGACACAGATACGCAGTATTTT. It codes for CASSGTGDTDTQYF.

V usage is TRBV21-1 and J usage is TRBJ2-2; the D call TRBD1 from the table was never checked on the DNA. TRBV21-1 is a documented pseudogene. The CDR3 consists of 16 residues. The CDR3: CASSKGDRAGSGELFF. CDR3 nucleotides: TGTGCCAGCAGCAAAGGAGACAGGGCGGGTTCCGGGGAGCTGTTTTTT.